The clone carrying this T cell receptor beta chain showed up just once. TCRdb's table, derived via immunoSEQ multiplex PCR, lists solely in-frame clones and lacks some. The sample has roughly 250,000 clones, over 75% seen once; the top ten hold more than 3.5%. The sample belongs to a study of blood T cell repertoires in COVID-19. Across the study: Some COVID-19 samples were acute and others convalescent; all came from the United States, Italy and Spain.

From germline, CDR1 is SGHKS and CDR2 YYEKEE (reference sequence). The CDR3 is 15 residues long. The V and J ends lost 2 bases and 0 bases respectively, with 10 bases between them. This sequence originates from a woman in her 30s who had recovered from COVID-19. The chain recombines TRBV5-5 with TRBJ2-3; D uncertain. The sequencing sample was made of PBMCs or T cells enriched from blood (not recorded which). The CDR3, as DNA: TGTGCCAGCAGCTTTTCAGCGACTAGCACAGATACGCAGTATTTT. This sequence encodes CASSFSATSTDTQYF.